Below, one T cell receptor (beta chain) is given with its context. The antigen remains unidentified. One entry per CDR3 protein results from TCRdb running MiXCR on the RT-PCR reads. Of hundreds of thousands of distinct CDR3 sequences listed, approximately 11% were seen once; the top ten hold around 12%. The sample comes from a study of response to subunit inactivated influenza vaccine. Broader study findings: Researchers suggested that each seasonal influenza vaccination recruits few new T cells.

CDR1 is SQVTM, CDR2 ANQGSEA, per germline. Losses at the gene ends were 4 bases for V and 2 bases for J; bases not matched to a gene: 10. The CDR3 loop spans 17 amino acids. The chain employs TRBV29-1 and TRBJ2-3, with TRBD2 identical over 12 bases. The sample consisted of PBMCs from blood, taken roughly 6 weeks after vaccination. The receptor was derived from a man aged 45 to 65 who received an inactivated influenza vaccine. The CDR3 DNA follows: TGCAGCGTTGCTACTAGCGGGAGGTATATGACCACAGATACGCAGTATTTT. Its protein product is CSVATSGRYMTTDTQYF.